The clone carrying this TCR beta chain turned up a few times. The data originate from a study of control samples from healthy donors and cancer patients. TCRdb keeps only in-frame clones here, not all; method: immunoSEQ multiplex PCR. The sample has 55,000 to 90,000 clones; 84% are singletons. The CDR3 is 14 residues long. The V gene lost 4 bases and the J gene lost 5 bases, with 12 bases spanning the gap. In germline, CDR1 is WNHNN, CDR2 SYGVQD (reference sequence). The TCR originated in a man in his fifties in good health. Material: blood. V gene TRBV10-1 combines with J gene TRBJ2-1; D call uncertain. The CDR3 sequence is CASSVRPIDNEQFF. Written as DNA, the CDR3 is TGCGCCAGCAGTGTCAGACCCATCGACAATGAGCAGTTCTTC.